Shown below are 24 T cell receptor beta chains from a single sample sequenced in a study of T cell responses to AZD1222 COVID-19 vaccine. The method was immunoSEQ multiplex PCR; TCRdb's version includes in-frame clones alone and lacks a portion of them. Found here are around 130,000 clones, roughly nine tenths of them singletons; the top ten hold approximately 1.5%. The specimen comprised peripheral blood, sampled on day 0 of AZD1222 vaccination. Source of these receptors: an adult in good health.

The chain employs TRBV7-2 and TRBJ2-7; D unclear. The CDR3 has 13 amino acids. From germline, CDR1 is SGHTA and CDR2 FQGNSA. V lost 5 bases and J 6 bases, leaving 14 bases between the germline ends. CDR3 residues: CASSRLGLSEQYF. CDR3 DNA: TGTGCCAGCAGCCGACTGGGTCTCTCCGAGCAGTACTTC.

This clone turned up a few times. The gene calls are TRBV19 and TRBJ1-2; tentatively, D is TRBD1 (6 bases). Germline V CDR1 and CDR2: LNHDA, SQIVND (reference sequence). The CDR3 totals 14 residues. V was pared by 7 bases and J by 4 bases, with 16 bases between. CDR3 coding DNA: TGTGCCAGTAACCCCGGGCAGGGGAGCTATGGCTACACCTTC. It encodes CASNPGQGSYGYTF. The complete variable domain, with remaining parts taken from reference TRBV19 and TRBJ1-2, reads DGGITQSPKYLFRKEGQNVTLSCEQNLNHDAMYWYRQDPGQGLRLIYYSQIVNDFQKGDIAEGYSVSREKKESFPLTVTSAQKNPTAFYLCASNPGQGSYGYTFGSGTRLTVV.

The CDR3 DNA sequence: TGTGCCAGTATGGGTGCAACTAATGAAAAACTGTTTTTT. As protein: CASMGATNEKLFF. The chain combines TRBV19 with TRBJ1-4; D unresolved. Trimming took off 7 bases at V and 0 bases at J, with 6 bases between the two ends. The V gene's germline CDR1 is LNHDA and CDR2 SQIVND (reference sequence). This CDR3 spans 13 amino acids.

The V call is TRBV19, the J call TRBJ1-2; 7 bases are shared with TRBD1. With 5 bases clipped from V and 4 bases from J, the junction kept 7 bases outside the gene matches. Germline V gene sequence: CDR1 LNHDA, CDR2 SQIVND (reference sequence). The CDR3 is 14 amino acids. The CDR3 loop is CASSFTGTAYGYTF. The CDR3 nucleotides read TGTGCCAGTAGTTTTACCGGGACAGCCTATGGCTACACCTTC.

The chain recombines TRBV7-3 with TRBJ2-3; TRBD1 matches 10 bases. The CDR3 totals 15 residues. V was pared by 4 bases and J by 6 bases, with 7 bases of the junction left unmatched. Germline V CDR1 and CDR2: SGHTA, FQGTGA. CDR3 in amino acids: CASSYVPGQGDTQYF. CDR3 DNA: TGTGCCAGCAGCTACGTCCCGGGACAGGGGGATACGCAGTATTTT.

The chain uses TRBV4-2 and TRBJ2-7; the match to TRBD1 covers 10 bases. CDR1 is LGHNA, CDR2 YNFKEQ, per germline. There are 15 residues in the CDR3. The J segment lost 1 base and the V segment lost 5 bases, leaving 5 bases of the junction unmatched. CDR3 loop: CASSFRQGASYEQYF. As DNA, the CDR3 is TGTGCCAGCAGCTTCAGACAGGGGGCTTCCTACGAGCAGTACTTC.

This clone appeared once. The chain combines TRBV12-3 or TRBV12-4 with TRBJ1-1; D remains ambiguous. The CDR3 totals 13 residues. With 3 bases removed from V and 1 base from J, the gap between germline ends came to 6 bases. The CDR3: CASSFWENTEAFF. DNA for the CDR3: TGTGCCAGCAGTTTTTGGGAGAACACTGAAGCTTTCTTT.

The DNA of the CDR3 is TGTGCCAGCAGTCGATCAACAGTAGGCCACTACGAGCAGTACTTC. This encodes CASSRSTVGHYEQYF. The J gene is TRBJ2-7, the V gene TRBV6-6; D unresolved. The CDR3 loop spans 15 amino acids. CDR1 is MNHNY, CDR2 SVGAGI, per germline (reference sequence). Trimming removed 5 bases from V and 3 bases from J, with 17 bases in between.

This clone has just one count. The V gene is TRBV28, the J gene TRBJ1-3; D perhaps matches TRBD1 (5 bases). The CDR3 is 17 residues long. Germline V gene data show CDR1 as MDHEN and CDR2 as SYDVKM. The V and J ends lost 8 bases and 0 bases respectively, with 20 bases between them. In nucleotides, the CDR3 is TGTGCCAGCGGGAACTGGGGGGGATTCCCCTCTGGAAACACCATATATTTT. Its protein product is CASGNWGGFPSGNTIYF.

This chain uses TRBV6-4 with TRBJ1-2, with D perhaps matching TRBD1 (6 bases). This CDR3 comprises 14 residues. The germline CDR1 and CDR2 sequences are MRHNA and SNTAGT. Trimming took 2 bases from V and 4 from J, leaving 11 bases between them. CDR3 sequence reads: CASSDVGGGYGYTF. The DNA for the CDR3 is TGTGCCAGCAGTGACGTGGGGGGCGGCTATGGCTACACCTTC.

This rearrangement joins TRBV6-5 to TRBJ1-4, with 8 positions matching TRBD1. CDR1 and CDR2 (germline): MNHEY, SVGAGI. The CDR3 consists of 15 residues. J was trimmed by 7 bases and V by 4 bases; bases with no gene match: 8. The CDR3 sequence: CASSSGTGGREKLFF. The DNA for the CDR3 is TGTGCCAGCAGTTCGGGGACAGGAGGTCGTGAAAAACTGTTTTTT.

This chain connects TRBV9 to TRBJ2-1; the match to TRBD2 covers 9 bases. Germline assignment: CDR1 SGDLS and CDR2 YYNGEE. This CDR3 is 16 amino acids long. V was clipped by 4 bases and J by 8 bases; unmatched bases: 13. CDR3 DNA sequence: TGTGCCAGCAGCCCCGGAGTAGCGGGGGACTCGTATGAGCAGTTCTTC. Translated: CASSPGVAGDSYEQFF.

The chain carries TRBV5-1 and TRBJ2-1, with TRBD2 matching 9 bases. This CDR3 has 18 residues. The J segment lost 4 bases and the V segment lost 5 bases, leaving 16 bases of the junction unmatched. Germline V gene sequence: CDR1 SGHRS, CDR2 YFSETQ. The CDR3 nucleotides read TGCGCCAGCAGTTCGTCATTTGGATTGACTAGCGGTTACAATGAGCAGTTCTTC. This sequence encodes CASSSSFGLTSGYNEQFF.

This chain connects TRBV4-3 to TRBJ1-2, with 8 bases fitting TRBD1. CDR1 is LGHNA and CDR2 is YSLEER in the germline V gene. V dropped 3 bases and J dropped 3; count of bases not matched to a gene: 3. CDR3 length: 14 residues. The CDR3 nucleotides read TGCGCCAGCAGCCAGGACAGGGAGGACTATGGCTACACCTTC. Translating gives CASSQDREDYGYTF.

The chain has TRBV6-2 or TRBV6-3 and TRBJ2-6; D not resolved. The V gene lost 5 bases and the J gene lost 1 base, with 15 bases spanning the gap. The germline V gene encodes CDR1 MNHEY and CDR2 SVGEGT. The CDR3 has 17 residues. For the CDR3, the DNA is TGTGCCAGCAGTATGGAAAGCTCCTCATCTGGGGCCAACGTCCTGACTTTC. Translation gives CASSMESSSSGANVLTF.

The chain joins TRBV3-1 (or the pseudogene TRBV3-2) to TRBJ1-2; D not resolved. Germline CDR1 is LGHDT and CDR2 is YNNKEL (reference sequence). Trimming took 2 bases from V and 2 from J, leaving 9 bases between them. The CDR3 is 14 residues long. CDR3 DNA: TGTGCCAGCAGCCAACTCGAGGTAAACTATGGCTACACCTTC. As protein: CASSQLEVNYGYTF.

This clone occurred a few times. V is TRBV12-3 or TRBV12-4 and J is TRBJ1-2, with D tentatively TRBD1 (6 bases). This CDR3 contains 13 residues. V lost 0 bases to trimming and J lost 4 bases, with 6 bases between them. The CDR3 DNA sequence: TGTGCCAGCAGTTTAGCAGGGGGCTATGGCTACACCTTC. Its protein product is CASSLAGGYGYTF.

The chain has TRBV3-1 (or the pseudogene TRBV3-2) and TRBJ2-1; 9 positions agree with TRBD2. Losses at the gene ends were 4 bases for V and 9 bases for J; bases not matched to a gene: 10. The CDR3 extends over 15 amino acids. Germline values: CDR1 LGHDT, CDR2 YNNKEL (reference sequence). In DNA form, the CDR3 reads TGTGCCAGCAGCCTCAATGGCGGGGGGGCAGGTGAGCAGTTCTTC. Translated, it gives CASSLNGGGAGEQFF.

V usage is TRBV27 and J usage is TRBJ1-2, with 7 bases lining up with TRBD1. With 4 bases clipped from V and 2 bases from J, the junction kept 10 bases outside the gene matches. The CDR3 length is 16 residues. Germline values: CDR1 MNHEY, CDR2 SMNVEV (reference sequence). This CDR3 is CASSWPDRVRNYGYTF. DNA of the CDR3: TGTGCCAGCAGTTGGCCCGACAGGGTTCGGAACTATGGCTACACCTTC.

This chain uses TRBV4-3 with TRBJ2-3; 7 nucleotides match TRBD2. Germline V gene data show CDR1 as LGHNA and CDR2 as YSLEER. CDR3 length: 15 residues. Trimming at V came to 4 bases and at J to 4 bases, leaving 8 bases not matched to a gene. CDR3 sequence: CASSPLAAHADTQYF. Here the CDR3 DNA reads TGCGCCAGCAGCCCCCTAGCGGCACATGCAGATACGCAGTATTTT.

The V and J genes are TRBV10-1 and TRBJ1-1, with D hard to call. Trimming removed 3 bases at V and 1 base at J, with 12 bases between. CDR1 and CDR2 (germline): WNHNN, SYGVQD (reference sequence). CDR3 length: 15 amino acids. The CDR3 protein is CASSEMAGSNTEAFF. The DNA of the CDR3 is TGCGCCAGCAGTGAAATGGCTGGGTCGAACACTGAAGCTTTCTTT.

This chain joins TRBV5-1 and TRBJ1-4; 9 bases map to TRBD1. This CDR3 is 15 amino acids long. The V and J ends lost 4 bases and 5 bases, in that order; junction bases with no gene match: 6. The germline CDR1 and CDR2 sequences are SGHRS and YFSETQ. CDR3 region: CASSHGTGKNEKLFF. As DNA, the CDR3 is TGCGCCAGCAGCCACGGGACAGGGAAGAATGAAAAACTGTTTTTT. The full variable domain, rest sourced from reference TRBV5-1 and TRBJ1-4, is KAGVTQTPRYLIKTRGQQVTLSCSPISGHRSVSWYQQTPGQGLQFLFEYFSETQRNKGNFPGRFSGRQFSNSRSEMNVSTLELGDSALYLCASSHGTGKNEKLFFGSGTQLSVL.

The chain employs TRBV5-4 and TRBJ1-5, with D unresolved. This CDR3 is built from 13 residues. Deletions cut 3 bases from V and 6 bases from J, with 10 bases between. From germline, CDR1 is SGHNT and CDR2 YYREEE (reference sequence). The CDR3 loop is CASSYKRGQPQHF. CDR3 DNA: TGTGCCAGCAGCTATAAACGGGGTCAGCCCCAGCATTTT.

The gene calls are TRBV5-1 and TRBJ2-5; the match to TRBD1 covers 7 bases. CDR1 and CDR2 (germline): SGHRS, YFSETQ. V lost 5 bases to trimming and J lost 5 bases; unmatched junction nucleotides: 9. The CDR3 has 14 amino acids. CDR3 DNA sequence: TGCGCCAGCAGTTATGGACAGGCTGGGGAGACCCAGTACTTC. This sequence encodes CASSYGQAGETQYF.